These 21 T cell receptor beta chains originate from one sample sequenced in a study of T-cell reconstitution after alpha-beta-depleted transplantation in children. Molecular barcoding with unique molecular identifiers was used for the TCRbeta library. TCRdb reanalysed the PCR reads using MiXCR and keeps one entry per CDR3 protein. Here the sample spans about 300,000 distinct CDR3 sequences, about 9.5% being singletons. Here the sequenced sample was PBMCs, taken before TCRalphabeta/CD19-depleted stem cell transplant. All receptors derive from a boy younger than two with acute myeloid leukemia, due to receive a stem cell transplant.

This clonotype came up many times. The chain combines TRBV25-1 with TRBJ2-3; the D is unclear. Trimming stripped 0 bases from V and 0 bases from J, with 13 bases between. The CDR3 runs 17 residues. In germline, CDR1 is MGHDK, CDR2 SYGVNS. The CDR3 is CASSEYFWVTSTDTQYF. As DNA, the CDR3 is TGTGCCAGCAGTGAATATTTCTGGGTGACTAGCACAGATACGCAGTATTTT.

This clonotype has only a few counts. The chain employs TRBV12-3 or TRBV12-4 and TRBJ2-3; tentatively, D is TRBD2 (5 bases). The CDR3 is 14 residues long. V shed 6 bases and J shed 0 bases, with 10 bases lying between them. The CDR3 nucleotides are TGTGCCAGCAGGCGCGGAGGTAGCACAGATACGCAGTATTTT. The encoded protein is CASRRGGSTDTQYF.

This clonotype came up a few times. V is TRBV14 and J is TRBJ2-7; TRBD1 matches 10 bases. V lost 6 bases and J lost 2; bases outside the gene matches: 10. The V gene's germline CDR1 is SGHDN and CDR2 FVKESK. This CDR3 has 16 amino acids. For the CDR3, the DNA is TGTGCCAGCAGTCCCTTTGACGGGACAGGGGCCTACGAGCAGTACTTC. Residues: CASSPFDGTGAYEQYF. The full variable domain, its missing parts supplied by reference TRBV14 and TRBJ2-7, is EAGVTQFPSHSVIEKGQTVTLRCDPISGHDNLYWYRRVMGKEIKFLLHFVKESKQDESGMPNNRFLAERTGGTYSTLKVQPAELEDSGVYFCASSPFDGTGAYEQYFGPGTRLTVT.

The rearrangement uses TRBV28 and TRBJ1-2; the match to TRBD1 covers 7 bases. Germline V gives CDR1 MDHEN, CDR2 SYDVKM. This CDR3 contains 15 residues. After removal of 3 bases from V and 3 bases from J, the junction contained 7 bases not matched to a gene. The CDR3 loop reads CASSFQQTGYYGYTF. DNA for the CDR3: TGTGCCAGCAGTTTCCAACAGACAGGGTACTATGGCTACACCTTC.

In this sample, this clonotype turned up many times. This chain links TRBV4-2 with TRBJ2-1, with no clear D. In germline, CDR1 is LGHNA, CDR2 YNFKEQ. The V and J ends lost 0 bases and 0 bases respectively, with 3 bases between them. The CDR3 length is 14 residues. This CDR3 is CASSQESSYNEQFF. DNA of the CDR3: TGTGCCAGCAGCCAAGAGTCCTCCTACAATGAGCAGTTCTTC.

Remarks on this clonotype: This could be a read error, since a much larger clone is one nucleotide away. This sequence joins TRBV15 and TRBJ1-5, with 12 bases identical to TRBD1. Trimming removed 1 base from V and 5 bases from J; junction bases left unmatched: 18. The CDR3 has 21 amino acids. Germline lookup yields CDR1 LNHNV and CDR2 YYDKDF (reference sequence). CDR3 in amino acids: CATSRAIPPGQGADGYQPQHF. In DNA, the CDR3 is TGTGCCACCAGCAGAGCTATACCGCCGGGACAGGGGGCCGACGGCTATCAGCCCCAGCATTTT.

With regard to this clonotype: A read error may explain this, as a much larger clone is one base away. This chain links TRBV7-3 with TRBJ2-3; unclear D gene. Germline V gives CDR1 SGHTA, CDR2 FQGTGA. There are 13 residues in the CDR3. Trimming removed 5 bases from V and 2 bases from J, with 8 bases in between. CDR3 protein: CASSTILTDTQYF. In nucleotides, the CDR3 is TGTGCCAGCAGCACTATTCTCACAGATACGCAGTATTTT.

This clonotype was picked up many times. The chain couples TRBV7-9 to TRBJ2-7, with TRBD1 matching 8 bases. J lost 4 bases, V lost 8 bases, and 10 bases had no gene match. Per germline, CDR1 SEHNR and CDR2 FQNEAQ (reference sequence). The CDR3 has 14 amino acids. The CDR3 reads CASRATGDSYEQYF. CDR3 in DNA: TGTGCCAGCCGGGCGACAGGGGATTCTTACGAGCAGTACTTC.

The sample holds many counts of this clonotype. The V and J genes are TRBV14 and TRBJ1-5; D remains unclear. The germline V and J ends were trimmed by 1 base and 6 bases, with 4 bases remaining between them. CDR1 is SGHDN, CDR2 FVKESK, per germline. CDR3 length: 12 residues. The CDR3 sequence: CASSQVGQPQHF. The CDR3 DNA sequence: TGTGCCAGCAGCCAAGTTGGTCAGCCCCAGCATTTT.

The gene calls are TRBV20-1 and TRBJ2-1; D tentatively reads TRBD1 or TRBD2 (5 bases each). Trimming cost V 4 bases and J 1 base, with 17 bases left between them. The germline gives CDR1 DFQATT, CDR2 SNEGSKA (reference sequence). This CDR3 spans 16 amino acids. CDR3 sequence (DNA): TGCAGTGCTAACCAGGGACGAGCGGTTTCCTACAATGAGCAGTTCTTC. It encodes CSANQGRAVSYNEQFF.

Only a few counts were recorded for this clonotype. This chain connects TRBV28 to TRBJ1-5; D gene uncertain. This CDR3 is 14 amino acids long. V lost 5 bases, J lost 3 bases, and 11 bases lay in between. CDR1 MDHEN and CDR2 SYDVKM come from the germline V gene. The CDR3 loop is CASSPQGNNQPQHF. The CDR3 region has the DNA TGTGCCAGCAGTCCACAAGGGAACAATCAGCCCCAGCATTTT.

On this clonotype itself: This could be a read error, since a much larger clone is one nucleotide away. It is likely a read error, because the conserved phenylalanine at the end of the CDR3 is missing. V is TRBV5-1 and J is TRBJ2-5; weak D call: TRBD1 (6 bases). V lost 4 bases, J lost 1 base, and 14 bases lay in between. Germline CDR1 SGHRS, CDR2 YFSETQ. This CDR3 is built from 15 residues. CDR3 nucleotides: TGCGCCAGCAGCCTCCGTGGGGGCCCCCAAGAGACCCAGTACTTA. This sequence encodes CASSLRGGPQETQYL.

This clonotype was counted many times. The chain recombines TRBV5-1 with TRBJ2-3; 9 nucleotides match TRBD1. The germline gives CDR1 SGHRS, CDR2 YFSETQ. J lost 4 bases, V lost 2 bases, and 17 bases had no gene match. CDR3 size: 19 residues. The CDR3 DNA is TGCGCCAGCAGCTTTACTGGGAGACCAGACAGGGGGGGCGCAGATACGCAGTATTTT. As protein: CASSFTGRPDRGGADTQYF.

This clonotype was detected a few times. This chain links TRBV23-1 with TRBJ2-7; no clear D gene. TRBV23-1 is classed as an ORF, of uncertain function. The V end lost 1 base, the J end lost 1 base, and 8 bases lay between the germline ends. The length of the CDR3 is 14 residues. CDR3: CASSQLLGSYEQYF. The CDR3 DNA reads as TGCGCCAGCAGTCAATTGCTGGGATCCTACGAGCAGTACTTC.

A few counts support this clonotype. V and J are TRBV16 and TRBJ1-2, with TRBD1 matching over 8 bases. Germline-derived CDR1 and CDR2 are KGHSY and FQNENV. This CDR3 has 17 residues. Germline trimming cut 0 bases from V and 2 bases from J; bases unmatched to any gene: 8. DNA for the CDR3: TGTGCCAGCAGCCAATCGTTCCGGGACAGGATAAACTATGGCTACACCTTC. It encodes CASSQSFRDRINYGYTF.

This clonotype was detected ten times or more. This CDR3 is CSAPPPGTSSYEQYF. The CDR3 DNA reads as TGCAGTGCCCCACCCCCCGGGACTAGCTCCTACGAGCAGTACTTC. The chain is built from TRBV20-1 and TRBJ2-7; 8 bases agree with TRBD2. CDR3 length: 15 residues. The germline gives CDR1 DFQATT, CDR2 SNEGSKA (reference sequence). V dropped 6 bases and J dropped 0; count of bases not matched to a gene: 10.

This clonotype has just a few counts. The rearrangement joins TRBV29-1 to TRBJ2-1; D is uncertain. This CDR3 has 13 residues. Germline V lookup: CDR1 SQVTM, CDR2 ANQGSEA. The ends were cut back, 5 bases at V and 0 bases at J, with 8 bases in the middle. The CDR3, as DNA: TGCAGCGTTAAGCAGAGCTCCTACAATGAGCAGTTCTTC. The encoded protein is CSVKQSSYNEQFF.

CDR3 bases: TGTGCCAGCAGTGAACCCAGGGGAACTAATGAAAAACTGTTTTTT. Encoded protein: CASSEPRGTNEKLFF. This sequence joins TRBV6-1 and TRBJ1-4, with a weak D call TRBD1 (6 bases). This CDR3 contains 15 residues. Trimming pared 2 bases from V and 1 base from J, leaving 8 bases between. Germline CDR1 and CDR2: MNHNS and SASEGT.

This clonotype was counted at least ten times. The junction departs from the called germline gene at one end, perhaps through a read error. The V call is TRBV5-1, the J call TRBJ2-1; a weak D match, TRBD1 (6 bases). Germline assignment: CDR1 SGHRS and CDR2 YFSETQ. CDR3 size: 13 residues. The CDR3 reads CASSLGRGNEQFF. CDR3 bases: TGTGCCAGCTCCCTGGGCAGGGGTAATGAGCAGTTCTTC.

This clonotype was observed at least ten times. This sequence joins TRBV12-3 or TRBV12-4 and TRBJ2-5; 7 nucleotides align to TRBD2. V was clipped by 3 bases and J by 5 bases; unmatched bases: 9. The CDR3 length is 15 residues. CDR3 nucleotides: TGTGCCAGCAGTTTGGGCTTGAGCGGGGCGGAGACCCAGTACTTC. The encoded protein is CASSLGLSGAETQYF.

This clonotype showed up many times. The rearrangement uses TRBV2 and TRBJ2-3; weak D call: TRBD2 (6 bases). Trimming removed 4 bases at V and 2 bases at J, with 13 bases between. CDR1 SNHLY and CDR2 FYNNEI come from the germline V gene. The CDR3 consists of 15 residues. Here the CDR3 reads CASSGLAENTDTQYF. CDR3 DNA: TGTGCCAGCAGTGGGTTAGCGGAGAACACAGATACGCAGTATTTT.